What follows are 30 T cell receptor beta chains derived from one specimen sequenced in a study of T cell clones after liver transplantation. Clones were sequenced by immunoSEQ multiplex PCR, and TCRdb holds only the in-frame ones, with some missing. The table has about 7,900 clones, about four fifths seen once; the top ten hold under 50%. Sequencing was performed on CD8+ T cells from blood, taken before liver transplant. The receptors were gathered from a human donor who received a liver transplant.

The chain employs TRBV4-2 and TRBJ2-2, with 12 bases lining up with TRBD1. CDR3 length equals 17 residues. CDR1 and CDR2 from the germline V gene are LGHNA and YNFKEQ. Trimming took 0 bases from V and 7 from J; bases not matched to a gene: 6. CDR3 residues: CASSQEGQGAIGGELFF. CDR3 nucleotides: TGTGCCAGCAGCCAAGAGGGACAGGGGGCCATAGGCGGGGAGCTGTTTTTT.

The V gene is TRBV27, the J gene TRBJ1-5; D is unresolved. Germline V CDR1 and CDR2: MNHEY, SMNVEV (reference sequence). Deletions cut 0 bases from V and 0 bases from J, with 6 bases between. The CDR3 spans 15 residues. CDR3 DNA sequence: TGTGCCAGCAGTTTATCCCTAGGTAGCAATCAGCCCCAGCATTTT. This translates into CASSLSLGSNQPQHF.

V is TRBV28 and J is TRBJ2-3, with TRBD2 matching 11 bases. Germline CDR1 MDHEN, CDR2 SYDVKM. The CDR3 is made up of 14 amino acids. The trim removed 8 bases at V and 2 bases at J, leaving 3 bases unmatched. CDR3 residues: CASLAGGVTDTQYF. In nucleotides, the CDR3 is TGTGCCAGCTTAGCGGGGGGGGTCACAGATACGCAGTATTTT.

The chain joins TRBV19 to TRBJ2-2, with TRBD1 identical over 10 bases. Germline V gives CDR1 LNHDA, CDR2 SQIVND (reference sequence). CDR3 length equals 16 residues. Trimming cost V 7 bases and J 4 bases; bases outside gene matches: 9. CDR3 in DNA: TGTGCCAGTATCCCTCCGTGGACAGGGGGCACCGGGGAGCTGTTTTTT. Translating gives CASIPPWTGGTGELFF.

The gene calls are TRBV27 and TRBJ2-7; D is perhaps TRBD1 (6 bases). Germline V gene sequence: CDR1 MNHEY, CDR2 SMNVEV (reference sequence). CDR3 length: 14 residues. V was shortened by 2 bases and J by 5 bases, with 13 bases between the two germline ends. The CDR3 is CASSLRQGFNEQYF. The DNA of the CDR3 is TGTGCCAGCAGTTTAAGGCAGGGGTTCAACGAGCAGTACTTC.

This clone was found once. The chain joins TRBV27 to TRBJ2-1; no firm D call. The CDR3 runs to 12 residues. Looked up from germline, CDR1 is MNHEY and CDR2 is SMNVEV (reference sequence). Deletions cut 8 bases from V and 8 bases from J, with 13 bases between. The CDR3 bases are TGTGCCAGCGCCCCGGGTTTATATGAGCAGTTCTTC. Translating it yields CASAPGLYEQFF.

In its sample, this clone was seen a few times. V usage is TRBV6-1 and J usage is TRBJ1-6; D is undetermined. V was cut by 7 bases and J by 7 bases, with 14 bases left in between. Looked up from germline, CDR1 is MNHNS and CDR2 is SASEGT. CDR3 length: 14 residues. CDR3 DNA: TGTGCCAGCAAAGGGAGTATTAACAATTCACCCCTCCACTTT. Protein product: CASKGSINNSPLHF.

The J gene is TRBJ2-7, the V gene TRBV28, with 13 bases fitting TRBD2. With 6 bases clipped from V and 5 bases from J, the junction kept 1 base outside the gene matches. Germline CDR1 is MDHEN and CDR2 is SYDVKM. This CDR3 has 13 amino acids. CDR3 in DNA: TGTGCCAGCAGCGGGACTAGCGGGGACGAGCAGTACTTC. It is translated as CASSGTSGDEQYF.

This clone was seen only a few times. The chain uses TRBV11-2 and TRBJ1-1; a possible D gene is TRBD1 (6 bases). The CDR3 contains 17 residues. Germline V lookup: CDR1 SGHAT, CDR2 FQNNGV. V was clipped by 5 bases and J by 4 bases, with 23 bases between them. CDR3: CASSQGAGVGLGTEAFF. For the CDR3, the DNA is TGTGCCAGCAGCCAAGGGGCAGGGGTGGGGTTGGGCACTGAAGCTTTCTTT.

Within the sample, this clone is medium-sized. The chain combines TRBV2 with TRBJ1-2; weak D call: TRBD1 (6 bases). CDR1 SNHLY and CDR2 FYNNEI come from the germline V gene. The CDR3 loop spans 15 amino acids. Trimming shortened V by 2 bases and J by 4 bases, and 14 bases separated the two germline ends. CDR3 loop: CASSETPGASYGYTF. In DNA form, the CDR3 reads TGTGCCAGCAGTGAAACGCCAGGGGCCAGCTATGGCTACACCTTC.

The V and J genes are TRBV7-9 and TRBJ2-4, with D perhaps matching TRBD1 (6 bases). Germline assignment: CDR1 SEHNR and CDR2 FQNEAQ (reference sequence). The CDR3 has 11 residues. V was shortened by 5 bases and J by 10 bases, with 9 bases between the two germline ends. The CDR3 spells CASSETGIQYF. CDR3 sequence (DNA): TGTGCCAGCAGCGAGACAGGAATTCAGTACTTC.

This clone occurred once. The chain links TRBV6-6 to TRBJ1-4; a possible D gene is TRBD1 (5 bases). Germline CDR1 is MNHNY and CDR2 is SVGAGI (reference sequence). This CDR3 region has 15 residues. V was clipped by 1 base and J by 7 bases, with 13 bases between them. The CDR3, as DNA: TGTGCCAGCAGTTACTTCTCAGGGCCGGTTGAAAAACTGTTTTTT. It specifies CASSYFSGPVEKLFF.

The chain links TRBV7-8 to TRBJ2-2; tentatively, D is TRBD2 (6 bases). Per germline, CDR1 SGHVS and CDR2 FQNEAQ. The length of the CDR3 is 15 residues. The V end lost 5 bases, the J end lost 7 bases, and 17 bases lay between the germline ends. DNA of the CDR3: TGTGCCAGCAGCGAAGGCCTTGGGGGGATCGGGGAGCTGTTTTTT. Translating gives CASSEGLGGIGELFF.

The chain recombines TRBV19 with TRBJ2-1, with TRBD2 matching 7 bases. V trimming: 3 bases; J trimming: 4 bases; junction bases outside the gene matches: 12. Germline values: CDR1 LNHDA, CDR2 SQIVND (reference sequence). This CDR3 is 17 amino acids long. CDR3 sequence reads: CASSIFPSGNPYNEQFF. The CDR3, as DNA: TGTGCCAGTAGTATTTTCCCTAGCGGTAACCCTTACAATGAGCAGTTCTTC.

The chain employs TRBV21-1 and TRBJ1-3; TRBD1 is the table's D call and was not checked against the DNA. TRBV21-1 is marked as a pseudogene. The CDR3 contains 12 residues. CDR3 in DNA: TGTGTCAGCAGCGGGGGCAAAGTCACCATATATTTT. Translated, it gives CVSSGGKVTIYF.

The rearrangement joins TRBV16 to TRBJ1-2; 7 bases line up with TRBD1. The CDR3 totals 15 residues. J was trimmed by 7 bases and V by 4 bases; bases with no gene match: 12. The germline V gene has CDR1 KGHSY and CDR2 FQNENV. CDR3 region: CASSPERAGGSGYTF. The CDR3 DNA is TGTGCCAGCAGCCCCGAGAGGGCAGGGGGATCTGGCTACACCTTC.

This clone was picked up a small number of times. This chain uses TRBV7-6 with TRBJ1-5; D remains ambiguous. The CDR3 sequence is 13 residues long. Trimming left V 3 bases short and J 3 bases short, with 6 bases between. The germline gives CDR1 SGHVS, CDR2 FNYEAQ. The CDR3 DNA sequence: TGTGCCAGCAGCTTTTCAGACAATCAGCCCCAGCATTTT. This sequence encodes CASSFSDNQPQHF. The variable domain in full, with the rest retrieved from reference TRBV7-6 and TRBJ1-5, is GAGVSQSPRYKVTKRGQDVALRCDPISGHVSLYWYRQALGQGPEFLTYFNYEAQQDKSGLPNDRFSAERPEGSISTLTIQRTEQRDSAMYRCASSFSDNQPQHFGDGTRLSIL.

V and J are TRBV2 and TRBJ2-1, with D maybe TRBD1 (6 bases). Germline V CDR1 and CDR2: SNHLY, FYNNEI. CDR3 size: 16 residues. Trimming left V 2 bases short and J 4 bases short, with 15 bases between. Here the CDR3 reads CASSEQVGAEYNEQFF. For the CDR3, the DNA is TGTGCCAGCAGTGAACAAGTGGGGGCCGAATACAATGAGCAGTTCTTC.

The rearrangement joins TRBV29-1 to TRBJ2-7; unclear D gene. From germline, CDR1 is SQVTM and CDR2 ANQGSEA. The CDR3 spans 13 residues. Trimming took 5 bases from V and 0 from J, leaving 11 bases between them. CDR3 sequence: CSVLRKDSYEQYF. The CDR3 nucleotides read TGCAGCGTTCTGAGGAAAGACTCCTACGAGCAGTACTTC.

The V gene is TRBV10-3, the J gene TRBJ1-2; D is unresolved. V was shortened by 7 bases and J by 1 base, with 10 bases between the two germline ends. There are 13 residues in the CDR3. CDR1 and CDR2 from the germline V gene are ENHRY and SYGVKD. CDR3 nucleotide sequence: TGTGCCATCACCTATCTCTATAACTATGGCTACACCTTC. Residues: CAITYLYNYGYTF.

The CDR3 sequence is CASSPIGRERETQYF. The DNA of the CDR3 is TGTGCCAGCTCCCCTATCGGGCGGGAGAGAGAGACCCAGTACTTC. This sequence joins TRBV27 and TRBJ2-5, with TRBD2 identical over 7 bases. This CDR3 contains 15 residues. The V gene's germline CDR1 is MNHEY and CDR2 SMNVEV (reference sequence). V shed 8 bases, J shed 4 bases, and the junction held 13 bases outside the gene matches.

This clone was detected a few times. The chain recombines TRBV6-6 with TRBJ1-4; D possibly corresponds to TRBD1 (5 bases). Trimming cost V 6 bases and J 4 bases, with 9 bases left between them. The V gene's germline CDR1 is MNHNY and CDR2 SVGAGI (reference sequence). This CDR3 region has 13 residues. The CDR3 DNA follows: TGTGCCAGCAGAGGGGTCCTTAATGAAAAACTGTTTTTT. Translating it yields CASRGVLNEKLFF.

In this sample, this clone is medium-sized. The J gene is TRBJ2-7, the V gene TRBV2; a possible D gene is TRBD2 (5 bases). Germline V lookup: CDR1 SNHLY, CDR2 FYNNEI. Trimming removed 7 bases at V and 11 bases at J, with 12 bases between. The CDR3 consists of 10 residues. This chain's CDR3 is CASKSEEEYF. DNA for the CDR3: TGTGCCAGCAAGTCGGAGGAGGAGTACTTC.

This clone showed up just a few times. The chain couples TRBV27 to TRBJ2-2, with TRBD1 matching 7 bases. J was trimmed by 5 bases and V by 6 bases; bases with no gene match: 6. This CDR3 has 14 residues. The germline V gene has CDR1 MNHEY and CDR2 SMNVEV (reference sequence). CDR3 DNA sequence: TGTGCCAGCAGACCGGGACAGACTACCGGGGAGCTGTTTTTT. This codes for CASRPGQTTGELFF.

The chain combines TRBV6-5 with TRBJ2-7; 9 positions agree with TRBD1. The junction had 3 bases not matched to a gene; V was cut back by 2 bases and J by 4 bases. The CDR3 sequence is 14 residues long. The V gene's germline CDR1 is MNHEY and CDR2 SVGAGI. Written as DNA, the CDR3 is TGTGCCAGCAGTTACACAGGGGGCGCGTACGAGCAGTACTTC. Its protein product is CASSYTGGAYEQYF.

The CDR3 DNA reads as TGTGCCAGCAGCTGGGCTGATAGCACAGATACGCAGTATTTT. This translates into CASSWADSTDTQYF. The V call is TRBV7-8, the J call TRBJ2-3; D not resolved. The CDR3 is 14 residues long. V was trimmed by 4 bases and J by 0 bases, leaving 8 bases between them. CDR1 and CDR2 from the germline V gene are SGHVS and FQNEAQ. Full variable domain (remainder filled in from reference TRBV7-8 and TRBJ2-3): GAGVSQSPRYKVAKRGQDVALRCDPISGHVSLFWYQQALGQGPEFLTYFQNEAQLDKSGLPSDRFFAERPEGSVSTLKIQRTQQEDSAVYLCASSWADSTDTQYFGPGTRLTVL.

The chain has TRBV5-6 and TRBJ2-7, with 7 bases matching TRBD1. V lost 4 bases and J lost 4; bases outside the gene matches: 8. CDR1 is SGHDT and CDR2 is YYEEEE in the germline V gene. The CDR3 has 14 residues. CDR3 sequence reads: CASSPPGQPYEQYF. The CDR3 DNA reads as TGTGCCAGCAGCCCGCCGGGACAGCCTTACGAGCAGTACTTC.

The chain employs TRBV9 and TRBJ1-4; tentative D call: TRBD1 (5 bases). In germline, CDR1 is SGDLS, CDR2 YYNGEE. This CDR3 has 15 amino acids. With 0 bases removed from V and 0 bases from J, the gap between germline ends came to 6 bases. CDR3 loop: CASSVGQPTNEKLFF. The DNA of the CDR3 is TGTGCCAGCAGCGTAGGACAGCCAACTAATGAAAAACTGTTTTTT.

The V call is TRBV28, the J call TRBJ2-5; 10 bases fit TRBD2. This CDR3 has 20 amino acids. Germline values: CDR1 MDHEN, CDR2 SYDVKM. With V trimmed by 4 bases and J by 6 bases, 23 bases remained unmatched. In DNA, the CDR3 is TGTGCCAGCAGTTCACTCACTTTAGGGGTTGGGACTAGCGACTTTCAGACCCAGTACTTC. Residues: CASSSLTLGVGTSDFQTQYF.

This chain links TRBV29-1 with TRBJ2-3, with D perhaps matching TRBD1 (5 bases). Trimming removed 1 base from V and 10 bases from J, with 21 bases in between. The CDR3 is 15 residues long. Germline loops: CDR1 SQVTM, CDR2 ANQGSEA. The CDR3 spells CSVEAVVDITASQYF. The CDR3 region has the DNA TGCAGCGTTGAAGCGGTGGTGGACATCACCGCATCGCAGTATTTT.